What follows are 4 T cell receptor beta chains derived from one specimen sequenced in a study of T-cell reconstitution after alpha-beta-depleted transplantation in children (dated by TCRdb to 2016 to 2017). Sample treatment or condition, as interpreted from the label and publication: allogeneic hematopoietic cell transplantation with graft depleted of TCRalphabeta T cells and CD19 B cells. The library was made by PCR. The reads were generated on an Illumina HiSeq 2500. TCR libraries were prepared with molecular barcoding, using unique molecular identifiers to normalize TCRbeta repertoire quantification. Through fastp at Q25 and MiXCR, TCRdb rebuilt clones from the public reads, retaining in-frame beta chains. Entries that share a CDR3 protein sequence are merged under the most common genes and DNA. The sample table lists approximately 1,000,000 distinct CDR3 sequences, about 29% of them with a count of one. Jointly, the top ten make up about 28% of the sample.

The input for sequencing was PBMCs, mostly from graft donor cells, taken 360 days after TCRalphabeta/CD19-depleted stem cell transplant. The receptors were gathered from a boy in the first two years of life who had a stem cell transplant for SCID, so the T cells may come from the graft donor.

The chain links TRBV10-2 to TRBJ1-1; 11 bases are a match to TRBD1. The CDR3 runs to 15 residues. V was pared by 0 bases and J by 7 bases, with 4 bases of the junction left unmatched. Germline V CDR1 and CDR2: WSHSY, SAAADI. CDR3 in amino acids: CASSESGTGGLEAFF. CDR3 DNA sequence: TGCGCCAGCAGTGAGTCGGGGACAGGGGGACTTGAAGCTTTCTTT.

The chain couples TRBV4-3 to TRBJ2-1; unclear D gene. The CDR3 extends over 17 amino acids. CDR1 is LGHNA and CDR2 is YSLEER in the germline V gene. The V gene lost 2 bases and the J gene lost 1 base, with 15 bases spanning the gap. The CDR3 spells CASSQRPPGGSYNEQFF. The CDR3 DNA follows: TGCGCCAGCAGCCAACGGCCCCCAGGTGGGTCCTACAATGAGCAGTTCTTC.

The chain employs TRBV18 and TRBJ2-7; 8 nucleotides agree with TRBD1. The CDR3 length is 16 residues. J was trimmed by 2 bases and V by 3 bases; bases with no gene match: 9. Germline V gene lookup returns CDR1 KGHSH and CDR2 LQKENI. In DNA form, the CDR3 reads TGTGCCAGCTCACCGCCCCGGGACAGGCTTACCTACGAGCAGTACTTC. It codes for CASSPPRDRLTYEQYF.

The chain uses TRBV20-1 and TRBJ2-3; 7 bases agree with TRBD2. The V gene end was trimmed by 6 bases and the J gene end by 7 bases; junction bases not matched to a gene: 13. Germline CDR1 reads DFQATT; CDR2 reads SNEGSKA (reference sequence). The CDR3 consists of 14 residues. The DNA for the CDR3 is TGCAGTGCCCCAGGCGGGGGAACCGGGAATACGCAGTATTTT. Encoded protein: CSAPGGGTGNTQYF.